This T cell receptor (beta chain) was retrieved from a study of blood T cell repertoires in COVID-19. Study details: COVID-19 samples collected from the United States, Italy and Spain covered acute and convalescent phases. Nucleic acid was either cDNA or gDNA, and it came from T cells, B-cell-depleted T cells, or PBMCs.

CDR1 and CDR2 (germline): ENHRY, SYGVKD. The V segment lost 8 bases and the J segment 8 bases; nucleotides outside the gene matches: 7. CDR3 length: 14 amino acids. Original data processing: Scientists estimated how many nucleated cells there were by amplifying reference gene primers. Profiled with immunoSEQ multiplex PCR; TCRdb holds only in-frame clones, not every one. The V and J calls and clone size were taken over from that table, and D and trimming were inferred from the DNA. In the table there are about 200,000 clones, approximately 84% of which are singletons. This rearrangement joins TRBV10-3 to TRBJ2-1; the match to TRBD1 covers 12 bases. This TCR derives from an elderly woman with acute or convalescent COVID-19. The sample comprised peripheral blood. CDR3 region: CAILGQGAWYEQFF. The CDR3 DNA sequence: TGTGCCATCCTGGGACAGGGGGCGTGGTATGAGCAGTTCTTC.